This TCR beta chain was recovered during a study of cytomegalovirus exposure and HLA in healthy donors. Study information: The study placed 70% to 85% of its approximately 360 genotyped donors in the Caucasian-associated ancestry cluster. Study-wide findings and caveats: No immune exposure information besides CMV serostatus was available. Sequencing had likely introduced a cluster of highly shared sequence variants as an artifact. The later analysis indicated that the majority of CMV-associated TCR beta chains appeared HLA-restricted.

A word on this clone: The antigen remains unidentified.

Researchers ran the PCR with 60 Vbeta and 13 Jbeta primers. Clones were sequenced by immunoSEQ multiplex PCR, and TCRdb holds only the in-frame ones, with some missing. The sample includes about 180,000 clones, about four fifths of them seen just once. V was pared by 7 bases and J by 5 bases, with 14 bases between. This CDR3 has 12 residues. Germline V CDR1 and CDR2: SQVTM, ANQGSEA. The TCR comes from a woman under 30 in good health and CMV-seropositive. The chain carries TRBV29-1 and TRBJ1-1, with D tentatively TRBD1 (6 bases). The sample was PBMCs. CDR3 amino acids: CSANRDWTEAFF. For the CDR3, the DNA is TGCAGCGCTAACAGGGATTGGACTGAAGCTTTCTTT.